Listed below are T cell receptor beta chains from one sample, sequenced in a study of tumor-infiltrating lymphocytes in primary liver carcinoma. TCRdb reprocessed the multiplex PCR reads via MiXCR and lists one record per CDR3 protein. The table has around 120,000 distinct CDR3 sequences, about two thirds seen once. Material for sequencing was tumor-adjacent normal liver tissue. The receptors shown here come from an older woman with primary liver carcinoma and hepatitis B virus infection. Each CDR3 is given with its conserved first and last residue. Fields, in order: clone size, V gene, CDR3 length, J gene, D gene, CDR3 protein, CDR3 DNA. D genes are given only for firm matches. Clone size is shown for a subset of rows, as once, few, many or a class of expanded clone.

size: many
V: TRBV6-5
length: 17
J: TRBJ2-3
D: TRBD1
CDR3: CASSYSTRTGVVFTQYF
DNA: TGTGCCAGCAGTTACTCGACCCGGACAGGGGTTGTTTTTACGCAGTATTTT

size: NA
V: TRBV6-1
length: 16
J: TRBJ2-3
D: TRBD2
CDR3: CASRRGLAPYTDTPYF
DNA: TGTGCCAGCCGGCGGGGACTAGCGCCCTACACAGATACACCGTATTTT

size: NA
V: TRBV11-2
length: 14
J: TRBJ1-2
D: NA
CDR3: CASSLVNRVGGHIF
DNA: TGTGCCAGCAGCTTAGTTAATAGGGTGGGAGGCCACATCTTC

size: many
V: TRBV30
length: 13
J: TRBJ1-2
D: NA
CDR3: CAWSDQGGYGYTF
DNA: TGTGCCTGGAGTGACCAGGGAGGGTATGGCTACACCTTC

size: NA
V: TRBV11-2
length: 15
J: TRBJ1-1
D: NA
CDR3: CAGSPGTGVVTEALF
DNA: TGTGCCGGCAGCCCCGGGACGGGAGTGGTCACTGAAGCTCTCTTT

size: NA
V: TRBV7-9
length: 16
J: TRBJ2-3
D: NA
CDR3: CASSLAVSSGTDTQYF
DNA: TGTGCCAGCAGCTTGGCTGTCTCTTCGGGGACAGATACGCAGTATTTT

size: few
V: TRBV7-9
length: 18
J: TRBJ2-1
D: TRBD2
CDR3: CANSDIRGTSGISDEQFF
DNA: TGTGCCAACAGCGATATCAGGGGCACTAGCGGGATTTCCGATGAGCAGTTCTTC

size: NA
V: TRBV28
length: 15
J: TRBJ2-3
D: NA
CDR3: CASSSRPGAPDMQYF
DNA: TGTGCCAGCTCCTCCCGCCCAGGGGCTCCAGATATGCAGTATTTC

size: NA
V: TRBV5-4
length: 16
J: TRBJ2-5
D: NA
CDR3: CASNRSGLSAQETQYF
DNA: TGTGCCAGCAATCGTAGTGGACTGTCCGCTCAAGAGACCCAGTACTTC

size: few
V: TRBV7-8
length: 15
J: TRBJ1-4
D: NA
CDR3: CASSPNRCPSEKLFF
DNA: TGTGCCAGTAGCCCGAACAGGTGTCCAAGCGAAAAACTGTTTTTT

size: medium-sized
V: TRBV11-3
length: 15
J: TRBJ2-5
D: NA
CDR3: CASSLEGGTGETQYF
DNA: TGTGCCAGCAGCTTAGAAGGGGGGACGGGGGAGACCCAGTACTTC

size: NA
V: TRBV6-5
length: 14
J: TRBJ1-1
D: NA
CDR3: CASKQNRVNTEAFF
DNA: TGTGCCAGCAAGCAGAACAGGGTGAATACTGAAGCTTTCTTT

size: NA
V: TRBV11-3
length: 15
J: TRBJ2-1
D: TRBD2
CDR3: CISSLGTSGKLEQFF
DNA: TGTATCAGTAGCTTAGGAACTAGCGGGAAGCTTGAACAGTTCTTC

size: NA
V: TRBV6-5
length: 14
J: TRBJ2-7
D: NA
CDR3: CASSYARSSYEQYF
DNA: TGCGCCAGCAGTTACGCCAGGAGCTCCTACGAGCAGTACTTC

size: many
V: TRBV6-6
length: 17
J: TRBJ1-5
D: NA
CDR3: CASTTPFGADSNQPQHF
DNA: TGTGCCAGCACCACCCCATTCGGGGCGGATAGCAATCAGCCCCAGCATTTT

size: NA
V: TRBV28
length: 11
J: TRBJ2-5
D: NA
CDR3: CVSSLQETQYF
DNA: TGTGTCAGCAGCTTACAAGAGACCCAGTACTTC

size: NA
V: TRBV7-9
length: 14
J: TRBJ2-5
D: TRBD2
CDR3: CANSLAGREETQYF
DNA: TGTGCCAACAGCTTAGCGGGCAGGGAGGAGACCCAGTACTTC

size: few
V: TRBV9
length: 15
J: TRBJ1-2
D: NA
CDR3: CASSVGGRSNYGYTF
DNA: TGTGCCAGCAGCGTAGGAGGTCGATCTAACTATGGCTACACCTTC

size: many
V: TRBV28
length: 16
J: TRBJ2-4
D: TRBD2
CDR3: CASSSNSGRLGNIQYF
DNA: TGTGCCAGCAGTTCCAATAGCGGGAGATTAGGAAACATTCAGTACTTC

size: NA
V: TRBV11-2
length: 17
J: TRBJ2-1
D: NA
CDR3: CISSLDQQDIVYDEQFF
DNA: TGTATCAGCAGCTTAGATCAACAGGATATAGTCTACGATGAGCAGTTCTTC

size: many
V: TRBV13
length: 14
J: TRBJ2-5
D: TRBD2
CDR3: CASSSGRVQETQYF
DNA: TGTGCCAGCAGCTCTGGGAGGGTCCAAGAGACCCAGTACTTC